This TCR beta chain is drawn from a study of T cell responses to AZD1222 COVID-19 vaccine. V lost 6 bases to trimming and J lost 5 bases; unmatched junction nucleotides: 9. The CDR3 extends over 15 amino acids. The germline CDR1 and CDR2 sequences are LNHDA and SQIVND (reference sequence). Sequencing used immunoSEQ multiplex PCR; TCRdb keeps in-frame clones, though not all of them. In the table there are roughly 150,000 clones, around nine tenths of which are singletons. Remarks on this clone: Its antigen is as yet unknown.

Overall study results and limits: Vaccine-associated CD4 TCRs spanned spike, dominant at 160-218 and 743-854. Clonal diversity may have been underestimated, and the donors were mostly white British, with more females than males. Among spike-specific TCRs, nearly half reportedly target unmutated variant regions. Spike-specific TCR repertoires showed rising breadth and depth after two AZD1222 doses.

The sequence was collected from an adult in good health. The chain combines TRBV19 with TRBJ2-5; TRBD2 matches at 10 bases. Specimen: peripheral blood, collected on day 0 of AZD1222 vaccination. The CDR3 region has the DNA TGTGCCAGTAGGCCAGCGGGAGGGCCCGGGGAGACCCAGTACTTC. As protein: CASRPAGGPGETQYF.